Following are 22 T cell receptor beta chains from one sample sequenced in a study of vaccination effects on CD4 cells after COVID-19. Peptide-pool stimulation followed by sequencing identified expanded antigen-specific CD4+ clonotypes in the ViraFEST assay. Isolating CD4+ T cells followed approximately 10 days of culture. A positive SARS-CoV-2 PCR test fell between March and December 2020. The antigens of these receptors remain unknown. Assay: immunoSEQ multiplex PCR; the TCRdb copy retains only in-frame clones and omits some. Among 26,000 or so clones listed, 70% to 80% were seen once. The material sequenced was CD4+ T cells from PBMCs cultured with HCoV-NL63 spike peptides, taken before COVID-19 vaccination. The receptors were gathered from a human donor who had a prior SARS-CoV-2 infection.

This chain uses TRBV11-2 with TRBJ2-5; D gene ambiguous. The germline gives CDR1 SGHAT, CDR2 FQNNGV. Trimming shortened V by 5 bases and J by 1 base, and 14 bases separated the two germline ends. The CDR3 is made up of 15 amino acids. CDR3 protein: CASSRVPWVQETQYF. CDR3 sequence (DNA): TGTGCCAGCAGCCGCGTCCCTTGGGTCCAAGAGACCCAGTACTTC.

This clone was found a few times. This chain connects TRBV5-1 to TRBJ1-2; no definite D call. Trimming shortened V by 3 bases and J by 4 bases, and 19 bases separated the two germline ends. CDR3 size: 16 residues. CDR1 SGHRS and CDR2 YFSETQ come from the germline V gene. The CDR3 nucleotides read TGCGCCAGCAGCTGGGCGGTCCCGTCGCTGGGCTATGGCTACACCTTC. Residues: CASSWAVPSLGYGYTF.

The CDR3: CASSLGRAEHEKLFF. The DNA for the CDR3 is TGTGCCAGCAGCTTAGGGAGGGCGGAGCATGAAAAACTGTTTTTT. The chain carries TRBV7-9 and TRBJ1-4; the D is unclear. Trimming pared 1 base from V and 6 bases from J, leaving 12 bases between. CDR1 and CDR2 from the germline V gene are SEHNR and FQNEAQ (reference sequence). The CDR3 contains 15 residues. The variable domain in full, with the rest retrieved from reference TRBV7-9 and TRBJ1-4, is DTGVSQNPRHKITKRGQNVTFRCDPISEHNRLYWYRQTLGQGPEFLTYFQNEAQLEKSRLLSDRFSAERPKGSFSTLEIQRTEQGDSAMYLCASSLGRAEHEKLFFGSGTQLSVL.

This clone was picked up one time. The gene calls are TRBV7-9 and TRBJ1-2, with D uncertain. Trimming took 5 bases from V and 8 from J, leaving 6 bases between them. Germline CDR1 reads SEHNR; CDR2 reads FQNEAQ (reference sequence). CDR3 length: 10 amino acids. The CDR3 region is CASSMPGYTF. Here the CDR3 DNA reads TGTGCCAGCAGCATGCCCGGCTACACCTTC.

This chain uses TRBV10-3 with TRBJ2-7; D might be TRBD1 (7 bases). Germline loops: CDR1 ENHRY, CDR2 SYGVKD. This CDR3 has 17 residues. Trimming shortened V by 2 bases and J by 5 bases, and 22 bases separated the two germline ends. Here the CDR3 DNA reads TGTGCCATCAGTGAGGGGGGGTCAGACAGGGCGGCCCACGAGCAGTACTTC. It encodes CAISEGGSDRAAHEQYF.

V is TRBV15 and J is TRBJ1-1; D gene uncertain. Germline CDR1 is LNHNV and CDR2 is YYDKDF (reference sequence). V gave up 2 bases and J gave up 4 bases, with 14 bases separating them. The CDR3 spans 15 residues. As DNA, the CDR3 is TGTGCCACCAGCAGAAACAGATACTTGCGCACTGAAGCTTTCTTT. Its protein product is CATSRNRYLRTEAFF. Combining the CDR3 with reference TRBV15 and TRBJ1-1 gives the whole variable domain DAMVIQNPRYQVTQFGKPVTLSCSQTLNHNVMYWYQQKSSQAPKLLFHYYDKDFNNEADTPDNFQSRRPNTSFCFLDIRSPGLGDTAMYLCATSRNRYLRTEAFFGQGTRLTVV.

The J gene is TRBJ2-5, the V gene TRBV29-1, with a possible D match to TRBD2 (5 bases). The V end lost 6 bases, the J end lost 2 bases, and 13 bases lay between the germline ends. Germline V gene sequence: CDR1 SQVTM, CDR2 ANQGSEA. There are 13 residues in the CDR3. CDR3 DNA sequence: TGCAGCGTGCGCCGGGATCTACAAGAGACCCAGTACTTC. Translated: CSVRRDLQETQYF.

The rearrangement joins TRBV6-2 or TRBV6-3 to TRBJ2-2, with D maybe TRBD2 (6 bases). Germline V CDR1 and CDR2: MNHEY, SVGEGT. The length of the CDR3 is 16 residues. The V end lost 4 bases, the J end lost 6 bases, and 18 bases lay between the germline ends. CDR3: CASSSLTRKGAGELFF. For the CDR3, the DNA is TGTGCCAGCAGTTCACTGACTAGGAAGGGAGCCGGGGAGCTGTTTTTT.

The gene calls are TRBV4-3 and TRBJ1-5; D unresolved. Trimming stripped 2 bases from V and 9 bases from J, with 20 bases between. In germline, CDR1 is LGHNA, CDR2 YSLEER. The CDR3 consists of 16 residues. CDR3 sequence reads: CASSQNSRRRKGPQHF. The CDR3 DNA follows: TGCGCCAGCAGCCAAAACTCTAGACGGCGGAAAGGGCCCCAGCATTTT.

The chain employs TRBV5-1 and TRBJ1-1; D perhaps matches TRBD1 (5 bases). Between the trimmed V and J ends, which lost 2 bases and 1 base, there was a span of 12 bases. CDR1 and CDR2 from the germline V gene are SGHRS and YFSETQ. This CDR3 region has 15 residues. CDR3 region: CASSFQPQGNTEAFF. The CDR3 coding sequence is TGCGCCAGCAGCTTTCAGCCCCAGGGGAACACTGAAGCTTTCTTT.

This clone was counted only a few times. The CDR3 sequence is CASGGGKLFF. Written as DNA, the CDR3 is TGTGCCAGTGGAGGTGGAAAACTGTTTTTT. The chain joins TRBV2 to TRBJ1-4; no firm D call. Germline values: CDR1 SNHLY, CDR2 FYNNEI. The CDR3 runs to 10 residues. V lost 9 bases, J lost 10 bases, and 9 bases lay in between.

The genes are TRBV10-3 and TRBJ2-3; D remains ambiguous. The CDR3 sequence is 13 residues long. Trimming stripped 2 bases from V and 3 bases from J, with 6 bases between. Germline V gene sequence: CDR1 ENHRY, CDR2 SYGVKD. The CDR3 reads CAISEPKTDTQYF. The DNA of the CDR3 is TGTGCCATCAGTGAGCCGAAAACAGATACGCAGTATTTT.

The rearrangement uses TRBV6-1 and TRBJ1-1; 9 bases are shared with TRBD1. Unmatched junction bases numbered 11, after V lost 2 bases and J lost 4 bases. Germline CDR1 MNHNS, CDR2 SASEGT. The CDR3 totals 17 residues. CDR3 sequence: CASSETPGQGKGTEAFF. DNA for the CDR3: TGTGCCAGCAGTGAAACCCCCGGACAGGGGAAGGGCACTGAAGCTTTCTTT.

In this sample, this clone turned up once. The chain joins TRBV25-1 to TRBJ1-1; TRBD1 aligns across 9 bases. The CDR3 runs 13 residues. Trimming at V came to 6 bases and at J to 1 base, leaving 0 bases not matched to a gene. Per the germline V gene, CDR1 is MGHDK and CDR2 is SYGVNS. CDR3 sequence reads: CASRGQGNTEAFF. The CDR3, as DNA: TGTGCCAGCAGGGGACAGGGGAACACTGAAGCTTTCTTT.

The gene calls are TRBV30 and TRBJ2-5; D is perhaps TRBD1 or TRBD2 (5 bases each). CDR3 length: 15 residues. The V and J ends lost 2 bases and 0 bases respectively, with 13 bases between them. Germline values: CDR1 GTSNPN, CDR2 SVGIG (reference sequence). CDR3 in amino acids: CAWSPGWGYQETQYF. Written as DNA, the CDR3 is TGTGCCTGGAGTCCAGGGTGGGGGTACCAAGAGACCCAGTACTTC.

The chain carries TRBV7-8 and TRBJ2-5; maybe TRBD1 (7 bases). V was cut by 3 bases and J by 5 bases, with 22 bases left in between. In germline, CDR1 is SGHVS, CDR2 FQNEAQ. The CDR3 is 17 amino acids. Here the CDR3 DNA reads TGTGCCAGCAGCTTCAGGGGGTCCGGGGGCATGGGGGAGACCCAGTACTTC. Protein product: CASSFRGSGGMGETQYF.

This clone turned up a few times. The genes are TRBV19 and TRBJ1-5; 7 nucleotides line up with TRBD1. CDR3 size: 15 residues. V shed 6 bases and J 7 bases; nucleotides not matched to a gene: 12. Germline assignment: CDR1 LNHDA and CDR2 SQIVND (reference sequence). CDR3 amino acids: CASSEWGQGGQPQHF. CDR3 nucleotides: TGTGCCAGTAGCGAATGGGGGCAGGGGGGCCAGCCCCAGCATTTT.

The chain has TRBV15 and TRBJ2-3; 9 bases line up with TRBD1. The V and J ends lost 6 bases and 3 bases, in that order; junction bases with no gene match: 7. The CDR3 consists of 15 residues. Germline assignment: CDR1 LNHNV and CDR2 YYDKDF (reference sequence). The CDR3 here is CATRARDRGTDTQYF. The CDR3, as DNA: TGTGCCACCAGAGCCCGCGACAGGGGGACAGATACGCAGTATTTT.

This CDR3 reads CASSVGLYSGTDTQYF. CDR3 in DNA: TGTGCCAGCAGCGTTGGATTGTATTCCGGCACAGATACGCAGTATTTT. V gene TRBV5-5 combines with J gene TRBJ2-3; no clear D gene. The ends were cut back, 4 bases at V and 1 base at J, with 16 bases in the middle. Germline-derived CDR1 and CDR2 are SGHKS and YYEKEE (reference sequence). The length of the CDR3 is 16 residues.

The CDR3 coding sequence is TGTGCCAGCAGCCCTACGGTTCACCAAGAGACCCAGTACTTC. Translated: CASSPTVHQETQYF. The chain has TRBV11-2 and TRBJ2-5; D unresolved. Germline V gives CDR1 SGHAT, CDR2 FQNNGV. The ends were cut back, 5 bases at V and 0 bases at J, with 10 bases in the middle. There are 14 residues in the CDR3.

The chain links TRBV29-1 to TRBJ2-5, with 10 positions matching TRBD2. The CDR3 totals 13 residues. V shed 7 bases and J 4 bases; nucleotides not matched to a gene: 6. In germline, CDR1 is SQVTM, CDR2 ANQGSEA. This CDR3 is CSAGPSGRETQYF. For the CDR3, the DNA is TGCAGCGCAGGGCCTAGCGGGAGAGAGACCCAGTACTTC.

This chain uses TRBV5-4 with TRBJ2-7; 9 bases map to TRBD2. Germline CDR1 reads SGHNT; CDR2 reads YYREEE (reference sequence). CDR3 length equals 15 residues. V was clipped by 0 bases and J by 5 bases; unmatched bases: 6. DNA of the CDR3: TGTGCCAGCAGCTTGGTAGCGGGAGCGCCGGACGAGCAGTACTTC. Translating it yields CASSLVAGAPDEQYF. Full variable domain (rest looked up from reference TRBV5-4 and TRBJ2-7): ETGVTQSPTHLIKTRGQQVTLRCSSQSGHNTVSWYQQALGQGPQFIFQYYREEENGRGNFPPRFSGLQFPNYSSELNVNALELDDSALYLCASSLVAGAPDEQYFGPGTRLTVT.